A single sample is the source of the 27 T cell receptor beta chains below, sequenced in a study of shared clonotypes between healthy human individuals. Here immunoSEQ multiplex PCR was the method, and the copy in TCRdb shows in-frame clones only, minus some. In the table there are roughly 2.4 million clones, approximately 94% of which are singletons. The sequencing sample was made of naive CD4+ T cells sorted from blood. Subset in this sample: CD45RA+ positively selected. The receptors shown here come from a man younger than 30 in good health.

V and J are TRBV30 and TRBJ1-2, with 10 bases matching TRBD1. The CDR3 is 12 residues long. Germline CDR1 reads GTSNPN; CDR2 reads SVGIG (reference sequence). V lost 3 bases, J lost 7 bases, and 2 bases stayed unmatched. DNA of the CDR3: TGTGCCTGGAGCAGGACAGGGGGTGGCTACACCTTC. Translation gives CAWSRTGGGYTF.

This clone was detected once. The V and J genes are TRBV28 and TRBJ2-4, with D uncertain. V gave up 3 bases and J gave up 2 bases, with 8 bases separating them. Germline CDR1 MDHEN, CDR2 SYDVKM. The CDR3 loop spans 14 amino acids. The CDR3 region is CASSFSDTKNIQYF. CDR3 nucleotides: TGTGCCAGCAGTTTTTCGGATACCAAAAACATTCAGTACTTC.

CDR3 DNA: TGTGCCACCAGGGGACAGGGGAACACTGAAGCTTTCTTT. It is translated as CATRGQGNTEAFF. The chain joins TRBV2 to TRBJ1-1; 9 bases align to TRBD1. Unmatched junction bases numbered 4, after V lost 10 bases and J lost 1 base. CDR1 is SNHLY and CDR2 is FYNNEI in the germline V gene. The CDR3 covers 13 residues.

The chain is built from TRBV2 and TRBJ2-7, with 12 bases lining up with TRBD1. Germline-derived CDR1 and CDR2 are SNHLY and FYNNEI. V shed 6 bases and J 3 bases; nucleotides not matched to a gene: 9. The CDR3 is 16 amino acids. The CDR3 spells CASRHHGTGGGYEQYF. CDR3 DNA: TGTGCCAGCAGACACCATGGGACAGGGGGCGGCTACGAGCAGTACTTC.

The chain carries TRBV9 and TRBJ2-4; possibly TRBD1 or TRBD2 for D (5 bases each). Germline V lookup: CDR1 SGDLS, CDR2 YYNGEE. The CDR3 contains 15 residues. V was shortened by 0 bases and J by 0 bases, with 7 bases between the two germline ends. In DNA, the CDR3 is TGTGCCAGCAGCGTAGTTGGGGGAGCCAAAAACATTCAGTACTTC. Its protein is CASSVVGGAKNIQYF.

V and J are TRBV7-2 and TRBJ1-6; TRBD1 might be the D (6 bases). The V end lost 5 bases, the J end lost 0 bases, and 14 bases lay between the germline ends. Germline assignment: CDR1 SGHTA and CDR2 FQGNSA. The CDR3 has 17 amino acids. The CDR3 loop is CASSKTGTSSYNSPLHF. The CDR3 DNA reads as TGTGCCAGCAGCAAAACAGGGACCAGCTCCTATAATTCACCCCTCCACTTT.

This clone was counted only a few times. The chain couples TRBV7-9 to TRBJ2-2; D unclear. CDR1 SEHNR and CDR2 FQNEAQ come from the germline V gene (reference sequence). Trimming cost V 0 bases and J 6 bases, with 5 bases left between them. This CDR3 region has 13 residues. The CDR3 sequence is CASSLAHPGELFF. In nucleotides, the CDR3 is TGTGCCAGCAGCTTAGCACACCCCGGGGAGCTGTTTTTT.

This chain connects TRBV11-2 to TRBJ2-7; no clear D. The ends were cut back, 2 bases at V and 3 bases at J, with 8 bases in the middle. The CDR3 runs to 13 residues. Germline loops: CDR1 SGHAT, CDR2 FQNNGV. CDR3 coding DNA: TGTGCCAGCAGCTTATATGGTAACTACGAGCAGTACTTC. The encoded protein is CASSLYGNYEQYF.

The chain employs TRBV5-1 and TRBJ1-4; 10 bases agree with TRBD1. Germline CDR1 is SGHRS and CDR2 is YFSETQ. The length of the CDR3 is 17 residues. J lost 2 bases, V lost 2 bases, and 6 bases had no gene match. The CDR3 loop is CASSFGTGVNTNEKLFF. CDR3 nucleotide sequence: TGCGCCAGCAGCTTTGGGACAGGGGTTAATACTAATGAAAAACTGTTTTTT.

This clone was observed once. This chain connects TRBV19 to TRBJ2-7; 7 nucleotides align to TRBD2. CDR3 size: 18 residues. CDR1 and CDR2 (germline): LNHDA, SQIVND (reference sequence). V dropped 9 bases and J dropped 0; count of bases not matched to a gene: 20. The CDR3 region has the DNA TGTGCCAGCCTACTATTAAGCGGGGTCCCCTTGAGCTCCTACGAGCAGTACTTC. It yields the protein CASLLLSGVPLSSYEQYF.

The chain uses TRBV12-5 and TRBJ2-2; perhaps TRBD2 as D (5 bases). Germline CDR1 and CDR2: LGHNT and FRNRAP. The CDR3 is made up of 14 amino acids. The V end lost 4 bases, the J end lost 8 bases, and 14 bases lay between the germline ends. The chain's CDR3 is CASGSYGLAGELFF. As DNA, the CDR3 is TGTGCTAGTGGTTCTTACGGGTTAGCGGGGGAGCTGTTTTTT.

Here the CDR3 reads CASSRGRDEQFF. The CDR3 DNA reads as TGTGCCAGCAGTAGGGGAAGGGATGAGCAGTTCTTC. The chain has TRBV6-5 and TRBJ2-1; a possible D gene is TRBD1 (5 bases). The CDR3 has 12 residues. Germline V lookup: CDR1 MNHEY, CDR2 SVGAGI. V was cut by 5 bases and J by 8 bases, with 10 bases left in between.

V is TRBV4-1 and J is TRBJ2-1; unclear D gene. V lost 0 bases, J lost 10 bases, and 10 bases lay in between. This CDR3 region has 13 residues. The germline CDR1 and CDR2 sequences are MGHRA and YSYEKL. DNA for the CDR3: TGCGCCAGCAGCCAAGAGTATGCCGTCGAGCAGTTCTTC. Protein sequence: CASSQEYAVEQFF.

The rearrangement joins TRBV28 to TRBJ1-5; D is undetermined. The V and J ends lost 6 bases and 5 bases respectively, with 14 bases between them. Germline CDR1 is MDHEN and CDR2 is SYDVKM. The CDR3 contains 14 residues. CDR3 sequence reads: CASSRKGVYQPQHF. DNA for the CDR3: TGTGCCAGCAGCCGCAAAGGAGTATATCAGCCCCAGCATTTT.

This clone occurred a few times. Other DNA sequences of this sample code for an identical CDR3. The genes are TRBV10-3 and TRBJ2-3, with no clear D. Germline V gene data show CDR1 as ENHRY and CDR2 as SYGVKD. Between the trimmed V and J ends, which lost 1 base and 4 bases, there was a span of 3 bases. This CDR3 region has 12 residues. CDR3 in DNA: TGTGCCATCAGTGAGTTGGCAGATACGCAGTATTTT. This gives the protein CAISELADTQYF.

On this clone: The same CDR3 also results from other DNA sequences found in this sample. The chain carries TRBV10-3 and TRBJ2-2; D call uncertain. Germline assignment: CDR1 ENHRY and CDR2 SYGVKD. The CDR3 spans 13 residues. V lost 4 bases to trimming and J lost 0 bases, with 3 bases between them. DNA for the CDR3: TGTGCCATCAGTGGGTCGAACACCGGGGAGCTGTTTTTT. Encoded protein: CAISGSNTGELFF.

The genes are TRBV28 and TRBJ2-7; 12 bases match TRBD1. Trimming cost V 1 base and J 9 bases; bases outside gene matches: 10. Germline V gene data show CDR1 as MDHEN and CDR2 as SYDVKM. The length of the CDR3 is 16 residues. CDR3 protein: CASSLFGTGGVLVQYF. The CDR3 DNA reads as TGTGCCAGCAGTTTATTCGGGACAGGGGGCGTGCTCGTGCAGTACTTC. Full variable domain (rest looked up from reference TRBV28 and TRBJ2-7): DVKVTQSSRYLVKRTGEKVFLECVQDMDHENMFWYRQDPGLGLRLIYFSYDVKMKEKGDIPEGYSVSREKKERFSLILESASTNQTSMYLCASSLFGTGGVLVQYFGPGTRLTVT.

The CDR3 spells CASSLRQTVSGYTF. CDR3 coding DNA: TGTGCCAGCAGTTTACGACAGACCGTCTCCGGCTACACCTTC. The V and J genes are TRBV27 and TRBJ1-2; a weak D match, TRBD1 (5 bases). Germline V CDR1 and CDR2: MNHEY, SMNVEV (reference sequence). V was clipped by 2 bases and J by 8 bases, with 15 bases between them. The CDR3 length is 14 residues.

Turning to this clone: This same CDR3 is encoded by further DNA sequences in the sample. The rearrangement joins TRBV5-4 to TRBJ2-5; 12 bases are a match to TRBD2. The CDR3 is made up of 16 amino acids. The germline V gene encodes CDR1 SGHNT and CDR2 YYREEE (reference sequence). The V segment lost 0 bases and the J segment 2 bases; nucleotides outside the gene matches: 2. CDR3 sequence (DNA): TGTGCCAGCAGCTTGGCAACTAGCGGGGGGCAAGAGACCCAGTACTTC. Its translation: CASSLATSGGQETQYF.

The rearrangement uses TRBV29-1 and TRBJ1-3, with 8 bases that match TRBD1. The ends lost 6 bases at V and 4 bases at J; junction bases unmatched: 8. The CDR3 has 14 amino acids. Germline CDR1 reads SQVTM; CDR2 reads ANQGSEA. The CDR3 sequence: CSVLKGTGGNTIYF. As DNA, the CDR3 is TGCAGCGTCTTGAAGGGGACAGGCGGAAACACCATATATTTT.

The chain recombines TRBV5-1 with TRBJ2-2; TRBD1 matches 9 bases. The V segment lost 7 bases and the J segment 4 bases; nucleotides outside the gene matches: 8. Germline V gene sequence: CDR1 SGHRS, CDR2 YFSETQ. The CDR3 length is 15 residues. The CDR3: CASRGDRGVTGELFF. In DNA, the CDR3 is TGCGCCAGCCGCGGCGACAGGGGGGTCACCGGGGAGCTGTTTTTT.

The gene calls are TRBV14 and TRBJ2-7, with D maybe TRBD2 (6 bases). Germline V CDR1 and CDR2: SGHDN, FVKESK. Deletions cut 6 bases from V and 2 bases from J, with 17 bases between. The CDR3 is 15 amino acids. The CDR3 nucleotides read TGTGCCAGCAGTCCTATGGTTCGGGGGACCTACGAGCAGTACTTC. It codes for CASSPMVRGTYEQYF.

The chain has TRBV4-1 and TRBJ1-2, with D unresolved. Looked up from germline, CDR1 is MGHRA and CDR2 is YSYEKL. The CDR3 consists of 14 residues. Trimming removed 1 base from V and 4 bases from J, with 10 bases in between. CDR3 DNA sequence: TGCGCCAGCAGCCAAGGACGGGAGGGCTATGGCTACACCTTC. The encoded protein is CASSQGREGYGYTF.

With regard to this clone: This sample also contains other DNA sequences that code for the same CDR3. The chain recombines TRBV6-5 with TRBJ2-6; no clear D gene. This CDR3 is built from 12 residues. Germline V gene data show CDR1 as MNHEY and CDR2 as SVGAGI. Trimming left V 8 bases short and J 2 bases short, with 4 bases between. Written as DNA, the CDR3 is TGTGCCAGCTCACCTGGGGCCAACGTCCTGACTTTC. Its protein product is CASSPGANVLTF.

The chain recombines TRBV7-2 with TRBJ1-1; TRBD1 agrees at 7 bases. The germline CDR1 and CDR2 sequences are SGHTA and FQGNSA. Trimming took 3 bases from V and 3 from J; bases not matched to a gene: 7. This CDR3 is built from 15 residues. The CDR3 DNA reads TGTGCCAGCAGCTTCGGACAGGCTTATGACACTGAAGCTTTCTTT. Translation: CASSFGQAYDTEAFF.

The V call is TRBV6-5, the J call TRBJ2-5; either TRBD1 or TRBD2 may supply D (5 bases each). This CDR3 has 16 amino acids. CDR1 is MNHEY and CDR2 is SVGAGI in the germline V gene. V shed 2 bases and J shed 2 bases, with 15 bases lying between them. CDR3: CASSYPTMGVQETQYF. DNA of the CDR3: TGTGCCAGCAGTTACCCCACAATGGGGGTTCAAGAGACCCAGTACTTC.

The V call is TRBV11-2, the J call TRBJ2-3; 8 bases agree with TRBD2. Germline lookup yields CDR1 SGHAT and CDR2 FQNNGV. With 0 bases clipped from V and 2 bases from J, the junction kept 4 bases outside the gene matches. This CDR3 has 16 amino acids. The CDR3 protein is CASSLEIAGSTDTQYF. The CDR3, as DNA: TGTGCCAGCAGCTTAGAGATAGCGGGGTCCACAGATACGCAGTATTTT. The full variable domain, completed using reference TRBV11-2 and TRBJ2-3, is EAGVAQSPRYKIIEKRQSVAFWCNPISGHATLYWYQQILGQGPKLLIQFQNNGVVDDSQLPKDRFSAERLKGVDSTLKIQPAKLEDSAVYLCASSLEIAGSTDTQYFGPGTRLTVL.